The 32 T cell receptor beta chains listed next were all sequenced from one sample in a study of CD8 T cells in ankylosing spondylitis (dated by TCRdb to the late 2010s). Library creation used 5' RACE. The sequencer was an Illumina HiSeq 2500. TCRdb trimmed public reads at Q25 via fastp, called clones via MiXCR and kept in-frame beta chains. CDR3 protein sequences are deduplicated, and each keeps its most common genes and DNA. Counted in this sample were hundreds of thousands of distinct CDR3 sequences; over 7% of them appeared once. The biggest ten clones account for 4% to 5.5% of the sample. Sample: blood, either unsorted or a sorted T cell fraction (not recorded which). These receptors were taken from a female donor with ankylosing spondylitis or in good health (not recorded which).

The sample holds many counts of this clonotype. In nucleotides, the CDR3 is TGCAGTGCTGGACAGAGCTCCTACAATGAGCAGTTCTTC. Its translation: CSAGQSSYNEQFF. The chain recombines TRBV20-1 with TRBJ2-1, with D maybe TRBD1 (6 bases). The CDR3 has 13 amino acids. Trimming took off 5 bases at V and 0 bases at J, with 8 bases between the two ends. Germline V CDR1 and CDR2: DFQATT, SNEGSKA (reference sequence).

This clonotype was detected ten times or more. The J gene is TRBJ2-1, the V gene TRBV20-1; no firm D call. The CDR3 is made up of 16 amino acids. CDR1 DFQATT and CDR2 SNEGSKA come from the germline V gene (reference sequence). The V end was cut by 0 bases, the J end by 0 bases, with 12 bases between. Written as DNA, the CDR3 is TGCAGTGCTAGAGATGAGGTTGATAGCTCCTACAATGAGCAGTTCTTC. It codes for CSARDEVDSSYNEQFF.

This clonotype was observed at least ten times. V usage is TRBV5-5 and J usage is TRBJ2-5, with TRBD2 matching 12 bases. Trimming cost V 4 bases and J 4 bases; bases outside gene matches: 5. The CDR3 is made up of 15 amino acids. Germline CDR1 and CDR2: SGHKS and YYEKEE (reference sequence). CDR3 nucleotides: TGTGCCAGCAGCAAACCGGGACTAGCGGGAGAGACCCAGTACTTC. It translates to CASSKPGLAGETQYF.

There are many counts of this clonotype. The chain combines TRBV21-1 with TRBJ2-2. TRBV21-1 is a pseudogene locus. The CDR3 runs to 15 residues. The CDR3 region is CASSKANQFTGELFF. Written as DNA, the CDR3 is TGTGCCAGCAGCAAAGCGAACCAGTTCACCGGGGAGCTGTTTTTT.

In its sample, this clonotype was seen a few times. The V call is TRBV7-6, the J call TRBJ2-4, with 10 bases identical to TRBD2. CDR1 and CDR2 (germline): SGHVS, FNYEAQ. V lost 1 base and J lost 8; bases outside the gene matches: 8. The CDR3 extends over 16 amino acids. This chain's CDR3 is CASSLDASGSGDIQYF. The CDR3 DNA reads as TGTGCCAGCAGCTTAGATGCTAGCGGGAGTGGCGACATTCAGTACTTC.

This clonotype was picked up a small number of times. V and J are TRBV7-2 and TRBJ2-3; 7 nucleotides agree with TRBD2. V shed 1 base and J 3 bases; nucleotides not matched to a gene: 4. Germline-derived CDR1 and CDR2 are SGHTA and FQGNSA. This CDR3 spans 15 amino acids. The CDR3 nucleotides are TGTGCCAGCAGCTTAGTTGCGGGAGAGACAGATACGCAGTATTTT. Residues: CASSLVAGETDTQYF.

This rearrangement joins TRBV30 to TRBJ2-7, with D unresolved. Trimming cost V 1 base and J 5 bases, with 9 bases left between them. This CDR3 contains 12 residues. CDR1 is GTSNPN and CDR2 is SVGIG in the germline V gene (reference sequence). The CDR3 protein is CAWSGRPNEQYF. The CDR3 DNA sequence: TGTGCCTGGAGTGGCCGCCCCAACGAGCAGTACTTC.

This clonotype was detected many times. CDR3 residues: CSAREGGPHLKQFF. CDR3 coding DNA: TGCAGTGCTAGAGAGGGGGGGCCCCACCTTAAGCAGTTCTTC. The rearrangement links TRBV20-1 to TRBJ2-1; possibly TRBD2 for D (7 bases). This CDR3 has 14 amino acids. Trimming removed 0 bases from V and 11 bases from J, with 17 bases in between. CDR1 and CDR2 from the germline V gene are DFQATT and SNEGSKA (reference sequence).

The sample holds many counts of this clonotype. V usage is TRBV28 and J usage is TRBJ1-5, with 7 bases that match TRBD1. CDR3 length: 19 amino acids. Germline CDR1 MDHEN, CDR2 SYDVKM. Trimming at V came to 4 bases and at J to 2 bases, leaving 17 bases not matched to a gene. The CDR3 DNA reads TGTGCCAGCAGTTATCCATCAAATCCGGGACAGAGACGCAATCAGCCCCAGCATTTT. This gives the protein CASSYPSNPGQRRNQPQHF.

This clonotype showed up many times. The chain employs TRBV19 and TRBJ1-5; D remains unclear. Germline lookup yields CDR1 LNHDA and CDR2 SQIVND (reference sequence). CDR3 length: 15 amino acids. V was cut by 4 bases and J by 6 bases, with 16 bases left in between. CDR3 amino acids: CASSTTKIGPQPQHF. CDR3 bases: TGTGCCAGTAGTACGACAAAAATTGGGCCTCAGCCCCAGCATTTT.

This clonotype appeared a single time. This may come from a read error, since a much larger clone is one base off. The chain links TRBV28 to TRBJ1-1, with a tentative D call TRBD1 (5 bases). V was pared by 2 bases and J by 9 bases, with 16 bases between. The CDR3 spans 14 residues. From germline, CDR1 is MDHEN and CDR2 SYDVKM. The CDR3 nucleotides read TGTGCCAGCAGTTTAGGGGGGTGCGTAGGGCAAGCTTTCTTT. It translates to CASSLGGCVGQAFF.

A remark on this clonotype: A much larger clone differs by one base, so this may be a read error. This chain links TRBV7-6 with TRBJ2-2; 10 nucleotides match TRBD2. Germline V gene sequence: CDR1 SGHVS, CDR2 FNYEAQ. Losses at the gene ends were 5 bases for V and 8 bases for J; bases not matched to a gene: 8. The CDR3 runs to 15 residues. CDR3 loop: CASSVRLAGAGELFF. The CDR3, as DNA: TGTGCCAGCAGCGTAAGGCTAGCGGGAGCTGGGGAGCTGTTTTTT.

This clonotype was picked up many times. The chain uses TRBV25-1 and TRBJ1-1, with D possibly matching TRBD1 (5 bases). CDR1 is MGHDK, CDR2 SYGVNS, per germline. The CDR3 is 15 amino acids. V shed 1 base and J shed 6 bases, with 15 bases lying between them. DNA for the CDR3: TGTGCCAGCAGTGAATTCCAGGGTGGAGCTTCTGAAGCTTTCTTT. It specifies CASSEFQGGASEAFF.

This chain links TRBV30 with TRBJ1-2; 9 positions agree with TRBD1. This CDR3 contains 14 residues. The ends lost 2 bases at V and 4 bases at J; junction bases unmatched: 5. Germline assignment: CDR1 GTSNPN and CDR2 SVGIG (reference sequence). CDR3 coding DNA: TGTGCCTGGAGTTACACAGGGGGCCCCTATGGCTACACCTTC. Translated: CAWSYTGGPYGYTF.

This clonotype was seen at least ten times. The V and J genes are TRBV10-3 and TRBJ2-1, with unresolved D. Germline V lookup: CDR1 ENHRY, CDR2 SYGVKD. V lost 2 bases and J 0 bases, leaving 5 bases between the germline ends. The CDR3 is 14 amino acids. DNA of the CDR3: TGTGCCATCAGTGAGGGGCCCTCCTACAATGAGCAGTTCTTC. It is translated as CAISEGPSYNEQFF.

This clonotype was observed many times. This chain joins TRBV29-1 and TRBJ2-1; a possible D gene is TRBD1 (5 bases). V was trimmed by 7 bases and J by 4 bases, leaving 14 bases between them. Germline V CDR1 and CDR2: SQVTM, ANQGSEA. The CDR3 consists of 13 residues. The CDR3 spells CSAHHRSYNEQFF. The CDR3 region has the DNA TGCAGCGCCCATCACAGGAGTTACAATGAGCAGTTCTTC.

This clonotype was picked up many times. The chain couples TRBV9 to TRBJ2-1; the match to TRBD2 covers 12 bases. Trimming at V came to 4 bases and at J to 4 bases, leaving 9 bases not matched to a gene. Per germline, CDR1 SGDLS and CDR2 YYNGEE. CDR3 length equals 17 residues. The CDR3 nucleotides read TGTGCCAGCAGCCCCCCGACTAGCGGGAGAAAGTACAATGAGCAGTTCTTC. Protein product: CASSPPTSGRKYNEQFF.

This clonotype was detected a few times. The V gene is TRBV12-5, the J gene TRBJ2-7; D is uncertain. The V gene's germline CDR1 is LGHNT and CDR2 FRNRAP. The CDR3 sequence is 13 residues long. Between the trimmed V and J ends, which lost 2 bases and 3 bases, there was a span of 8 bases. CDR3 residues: CASGLPSRYEQYF. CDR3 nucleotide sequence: TGTGCTAGTGGTTTGCCCTCTCGCTACGAGCAGTACTTC.

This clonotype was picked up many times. The CDR3 nucleotides read TGCGCCAGCAGCCGGGACAGGGGATACGAGCAGTACTTC. This gives the protein CASSRDRGYEQYF. J is TRBJ2-7 and V is TRBV4-3; 10 bases are a match to TRBD1. V shed 4 bases, J shed 4 bases, and the junction held 1 base outside the gene matches. Looked up from germline, CDR1 is LGHNA and CDR2 is YSLEER. This CDR3 region has 13 residues.

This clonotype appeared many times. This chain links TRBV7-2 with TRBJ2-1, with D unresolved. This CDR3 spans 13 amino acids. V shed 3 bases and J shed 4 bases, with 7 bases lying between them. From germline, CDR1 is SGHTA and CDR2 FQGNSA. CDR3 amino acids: CASSLRSYNEQFF. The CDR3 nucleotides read TGTGCCAGCAGCTTGCGATCGTACAATGAGCAGTTCTTC.

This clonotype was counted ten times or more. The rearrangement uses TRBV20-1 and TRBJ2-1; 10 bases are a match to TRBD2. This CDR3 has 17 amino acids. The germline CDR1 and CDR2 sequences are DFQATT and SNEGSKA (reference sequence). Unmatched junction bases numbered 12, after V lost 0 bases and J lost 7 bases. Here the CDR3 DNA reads TGCAGTGCTAGAGATAATACAGCGGGAGGGCCGGGAAATGAGCAGTTCTTC. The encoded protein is CSARDNTAGGPGNEQFF.

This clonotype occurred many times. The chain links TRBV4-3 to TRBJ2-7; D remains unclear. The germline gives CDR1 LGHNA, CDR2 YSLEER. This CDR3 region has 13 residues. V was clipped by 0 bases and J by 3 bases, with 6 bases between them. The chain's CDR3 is CASSQDPLYEQYF. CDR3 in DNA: TGCGCCAGCAGCCAAGATCCACTCTACGAGCAGTACTTC.

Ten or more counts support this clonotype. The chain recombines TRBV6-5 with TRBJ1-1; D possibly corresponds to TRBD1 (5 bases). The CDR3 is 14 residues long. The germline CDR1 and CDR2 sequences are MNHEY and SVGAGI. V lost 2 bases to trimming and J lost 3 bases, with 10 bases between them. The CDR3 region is CASSYGGTHTEAFF. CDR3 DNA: TGTGCCAGCAGTTACGGGGGAACCCACACTGAAGCTTTCTTT.

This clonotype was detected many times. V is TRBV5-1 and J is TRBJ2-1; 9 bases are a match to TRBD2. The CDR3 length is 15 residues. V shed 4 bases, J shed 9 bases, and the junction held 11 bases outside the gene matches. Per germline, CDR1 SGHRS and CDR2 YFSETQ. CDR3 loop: CASSISSGMLGEQFF. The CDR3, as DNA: TGCGCCAGCAGCATCTCTAGCGGGATGCTAGGTGAGCAGTTCTTC.

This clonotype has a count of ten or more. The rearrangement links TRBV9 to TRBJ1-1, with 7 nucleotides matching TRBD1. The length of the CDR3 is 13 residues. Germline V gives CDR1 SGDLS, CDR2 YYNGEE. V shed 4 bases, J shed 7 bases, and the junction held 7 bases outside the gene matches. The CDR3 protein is CASSPGTVIEAFF. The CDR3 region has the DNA TGTGCCAGCAGCCCGGGGACAGTTATTGAAGCTTTCTTT.

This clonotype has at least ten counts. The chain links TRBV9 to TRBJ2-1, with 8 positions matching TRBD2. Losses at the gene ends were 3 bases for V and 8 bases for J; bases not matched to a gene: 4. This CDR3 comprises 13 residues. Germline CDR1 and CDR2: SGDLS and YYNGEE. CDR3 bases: TGTGCCAGCAGCGCGCGGGGGGTCGATGAGCAGTTCTTC. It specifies CASSARGVDEQFF. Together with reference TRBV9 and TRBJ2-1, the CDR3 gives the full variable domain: DSGVTQTPKHLITATGQRVTLRCSPRSGDLSVYWYQQSLDQGLQFLIQYYNGEERAKGNILERFSAQQFPDLHSELNLSSLELGDSALYFCASSARGVDEQFFGPGTRLTVL.

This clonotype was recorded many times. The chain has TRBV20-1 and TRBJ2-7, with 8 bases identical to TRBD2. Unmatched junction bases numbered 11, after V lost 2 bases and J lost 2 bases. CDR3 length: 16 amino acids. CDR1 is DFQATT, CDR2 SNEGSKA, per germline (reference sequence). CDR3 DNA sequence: TGCAGTGCTAGATCCCGGGGAGCGGGAGTTGCCTACGAGCAGTACTTC. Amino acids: CSARSRGAGVAYEQYF.

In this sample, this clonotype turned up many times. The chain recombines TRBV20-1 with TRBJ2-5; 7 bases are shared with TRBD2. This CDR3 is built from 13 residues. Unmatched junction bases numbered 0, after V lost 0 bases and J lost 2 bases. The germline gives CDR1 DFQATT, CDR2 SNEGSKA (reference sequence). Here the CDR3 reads CSARDGGQETQYF. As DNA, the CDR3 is TGCAGTGCTAGAGACGGGGGGCAAGAGACCCAGTACTTC.

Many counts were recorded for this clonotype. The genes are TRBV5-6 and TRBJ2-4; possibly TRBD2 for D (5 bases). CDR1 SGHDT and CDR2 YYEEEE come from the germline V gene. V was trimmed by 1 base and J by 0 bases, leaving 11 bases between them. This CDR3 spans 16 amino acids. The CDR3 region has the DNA TGTGCCAGCAGCTTGTGGGAGCCGGTAGCCAAAAACATTCAGTACTTC. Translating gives CASSLWEPVAKNIQYF.

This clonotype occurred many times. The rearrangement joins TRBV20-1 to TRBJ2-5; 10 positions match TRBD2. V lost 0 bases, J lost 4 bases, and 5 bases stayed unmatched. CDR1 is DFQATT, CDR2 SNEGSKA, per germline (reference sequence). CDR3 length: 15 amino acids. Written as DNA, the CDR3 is TGCAGTGCTAGAGACCAGCGGGAGGGTTCAGAGACCCAGTACTTC. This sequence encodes CSARDQREGSETQYF.

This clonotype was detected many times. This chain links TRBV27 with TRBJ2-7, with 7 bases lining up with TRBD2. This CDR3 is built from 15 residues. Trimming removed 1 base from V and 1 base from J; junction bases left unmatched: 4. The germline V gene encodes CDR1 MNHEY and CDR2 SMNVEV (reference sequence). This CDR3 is CASSLLAGRSYEQYF. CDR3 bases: TGTGCCAGCAGTTTATTAGCCGGGAGGTCCTACGAGCAGTACTTC.

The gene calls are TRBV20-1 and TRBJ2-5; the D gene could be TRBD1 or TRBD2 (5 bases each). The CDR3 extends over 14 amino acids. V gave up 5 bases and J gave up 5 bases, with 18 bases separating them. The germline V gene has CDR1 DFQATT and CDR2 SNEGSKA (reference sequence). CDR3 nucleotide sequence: TGCAGTGCTTTCATAGGGGTCGGGACGGAGACCCAGTACTTC. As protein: CSAFIGVGTETQYF.